Sequencing of this T cell receptor beta chain was carried out in a study of cytomegalovirus exposure and HLA in healthy donors. The PCR ran on 60 Vbeta and 13 Jbeta primers. The protocol was immunoSEQ multiplex PCR, while the TCRdb copy is restricted to in-frame clones and leaves out a portion. This sample yields a few hundred thousand clones, of which around nine tenths are seen a single time; 2% to 3% belongs to the top ten. A single count supports this clone. Antigen unknown. Study-wide results and caveats: Some highly shared sequence variants likely arose as a pipeline artifact.

Germline V gives CDR1 MRHNA, CDR2 SNTAGT. V dropped 0 bases and J dropped 1; count of bases not matched to a gene: 3. This CDR3 contains 16 residues. The TCR was taken from a woman younger than 35 in good health and CMV-seronegative. The sample comprised PBMCs. The chain carries TRBV6-4 and TRBJ2-3; 8 bases agree with TRBD1. The CDR3 nucleotides read TGTGCCAGCAGTGACTCGCAGGGGGCCGGCACAGATACGCAGTATTTT. Translation: CASSDSQGAGTDTQYF.